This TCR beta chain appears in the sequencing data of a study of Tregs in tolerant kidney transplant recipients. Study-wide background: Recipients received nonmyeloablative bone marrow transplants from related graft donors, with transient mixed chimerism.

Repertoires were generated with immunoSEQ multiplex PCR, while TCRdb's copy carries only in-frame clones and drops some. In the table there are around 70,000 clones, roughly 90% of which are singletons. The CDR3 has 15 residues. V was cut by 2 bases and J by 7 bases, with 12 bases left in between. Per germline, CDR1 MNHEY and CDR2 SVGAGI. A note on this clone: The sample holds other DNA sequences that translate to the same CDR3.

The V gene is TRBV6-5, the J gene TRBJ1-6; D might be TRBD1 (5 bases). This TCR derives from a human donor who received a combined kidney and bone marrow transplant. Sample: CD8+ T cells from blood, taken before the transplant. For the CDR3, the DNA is TGTGCCAGCAGTTACGGTGGCAGGGCGAATTCACCCCTCCACTTT. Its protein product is CASSYGGRANSPLHF.